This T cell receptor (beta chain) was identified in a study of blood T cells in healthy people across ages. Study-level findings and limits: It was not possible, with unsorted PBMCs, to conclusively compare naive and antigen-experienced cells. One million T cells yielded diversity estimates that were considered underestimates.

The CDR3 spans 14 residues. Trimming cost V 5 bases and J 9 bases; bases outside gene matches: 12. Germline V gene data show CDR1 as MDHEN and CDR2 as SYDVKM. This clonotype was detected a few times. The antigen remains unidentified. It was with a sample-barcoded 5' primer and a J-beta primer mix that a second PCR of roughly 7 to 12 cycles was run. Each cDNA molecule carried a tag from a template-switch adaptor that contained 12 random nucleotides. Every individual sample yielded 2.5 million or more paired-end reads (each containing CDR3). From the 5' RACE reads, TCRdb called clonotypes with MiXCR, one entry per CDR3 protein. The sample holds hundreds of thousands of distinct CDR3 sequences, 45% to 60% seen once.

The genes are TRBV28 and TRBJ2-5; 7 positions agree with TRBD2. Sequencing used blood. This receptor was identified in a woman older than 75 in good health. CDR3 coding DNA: TGTGCCAGCAGTGCACTAGCGTCCCAAGCGGCCCAGTACTTC. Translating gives CASSALASQAAQYF.